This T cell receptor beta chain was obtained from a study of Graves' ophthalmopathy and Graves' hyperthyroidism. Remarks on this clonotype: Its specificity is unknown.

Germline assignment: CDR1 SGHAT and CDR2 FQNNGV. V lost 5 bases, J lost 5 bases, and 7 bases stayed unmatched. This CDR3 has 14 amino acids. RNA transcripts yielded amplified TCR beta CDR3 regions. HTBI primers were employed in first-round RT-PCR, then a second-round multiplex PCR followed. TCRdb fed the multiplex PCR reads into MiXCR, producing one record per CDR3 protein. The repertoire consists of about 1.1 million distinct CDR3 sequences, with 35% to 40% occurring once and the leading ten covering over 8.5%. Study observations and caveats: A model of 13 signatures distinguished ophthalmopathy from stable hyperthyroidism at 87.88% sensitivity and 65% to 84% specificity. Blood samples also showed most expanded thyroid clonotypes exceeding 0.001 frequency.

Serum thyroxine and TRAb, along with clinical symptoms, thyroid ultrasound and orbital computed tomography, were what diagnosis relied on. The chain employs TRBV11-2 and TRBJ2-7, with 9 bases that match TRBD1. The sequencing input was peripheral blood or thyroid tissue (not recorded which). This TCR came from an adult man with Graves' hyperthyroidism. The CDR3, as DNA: TGTGCCAGCAGCCCCGGGACAGGGTCCAACGAGCAGTACTTC. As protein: CASSPGTGSNEQYF.